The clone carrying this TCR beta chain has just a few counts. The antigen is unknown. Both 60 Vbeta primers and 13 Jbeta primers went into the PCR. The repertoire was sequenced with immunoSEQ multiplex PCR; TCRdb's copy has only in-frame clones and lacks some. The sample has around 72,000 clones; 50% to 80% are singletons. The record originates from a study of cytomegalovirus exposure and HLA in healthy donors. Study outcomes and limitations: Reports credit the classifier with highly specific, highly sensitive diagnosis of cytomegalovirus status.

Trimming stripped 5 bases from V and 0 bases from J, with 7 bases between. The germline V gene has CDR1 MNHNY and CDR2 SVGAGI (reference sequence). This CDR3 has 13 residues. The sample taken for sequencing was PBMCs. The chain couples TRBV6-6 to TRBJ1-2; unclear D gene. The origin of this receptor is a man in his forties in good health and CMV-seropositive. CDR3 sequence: CASSRGPNYGYTF. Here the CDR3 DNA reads TGTGCCAGCAGTCGGGGTCCTAACTATGGCTACACCTTC.